Sequencing of this T cell receptor beta chain was carried out in a study of CD8 T cells in ankylosing spondylitis. In regard to this clonotype: Its antigen remains unknown.

Trimming stripped 6 bases from V and 4 bases from J, with 13 bases between. Germline CDR1 is MNHEY and CDR2 is SMNVEV (reference sequence). The CDR3 has 14 amino acids. Quantitative barcoded 5'-RACE was used to prepare TCR beta libraries. MiXCR was run by TCRdb on the 5' RACE reads, yielding one entry per CDR3 protein. The sample yields a few hundred thousand distinct CDR3 sequences, roughly 22% seen once. Findings and caveats of the study: CD8+ by phenotype, disease-linked clones were relatively rare in peripheral blood. Apparently characteristic of ankylosing spondylitis blood was a TCR beta motif (about eight highly homologous variants).

The sequencing sample was made of blood, either unsorted or a sorted T cell fraction (not recorded which). This rearrangement joins TRBV27 to TRBJ2-1; possibly TRBD2 for D (7 bases). This sequence originates from a male donor with ankylosing spondylitis or in good health (not recorded which). CDR3 sequence (DNA): TGTGCCAGCAGCGGACTAGGGGGGTACAATGAGCAGTTCTTC. This codes for CASSGLGGYNEQFF.